One sample yielded the 23 T cell receptor beta chains listed below, sequenced in a study of T cell responses to AZD1222 COVID-19 vaccine. TCRdb keeps only in-frame clones here, not all; method: immunoSEQ multiplex PCR. The profile covers more than 110,000 clones, with around 90% appearing a single time and over 3% taken by the ten largest. Sequencing was performed on peripheral blood, taken on day 0 of AZD1222 vaccination. The origin of the receptors is an adult in good health.

This chain joins TRBV11-3 and TRBJ2-1, with D perhaps TRBD2 (5 bases). The CDR3 spans 13 residues. The germline CDR1 and CDR2 sequences are SGHNT and YENEEA. Trimming removed 6 bases from V and 10 bases from J, with 16 bases in between. CDR3 nucleotides: TGTGCCAGCAGTCAAACTAGAGGAGGAGAGCAGTTCTTC. Amino acids: CASSQTRGGEQFF.

The V call is TRBV5-6, the J call TRBJ2-3; TRBD1 or TRBD2 may be the D gene (5 bases each). Trimming removed 5 bases at V and 5 bases at J, with 9 bases between. CDR1 is SGHDT and CDR2 is YYEEEE in the germline V gene. The CDR3 sequence is 12 residues long. CDR3 residues: CASSPGRDTQYF. The CDR3 region has the DNA TGTGCCAGCAGTCCGGGACGAGATACGCAGTATTTT.

Details on this clone: An end of the junction differs from the germline gene, which may be a read error. The chain recombines TRBV19 with TRBJ2-1, with D perhaps TRBD1 (5 bases). In germline, CDR1 is LNHDA, CDR2 SQIVND (reference sequence). This CDR3 has 11 residues. Here the CDR3 DNA reads TGTGCCAGTAGTAAACCAGGGCCCGAGCTCTTC. It yields the protein CASSKPGPELF.

The genes are TRBV5-4 and TRBJ2-1; 7 bases agree with TRBD1. Trimming cost V 0 bases and J 6 bases; bases outside gene matches: 3. The germline gives CDR1 SGHNT, CDR2 YYREEE (reference sequence). The CDR3 loop spans 14 amino acids. CDR3 sequence (DNA): TGTGCCAGCAGCTTGGGAGGGGGCTTCAATGAGCAGTTCTTC. Amino acids: CASSLGGGFNEQFF. Full variable domain (missing parts from reference TRBV5-4 and TRBJ2-1): ETGVTQSPTHLIKTRGQQVTLRCSSQSGHNTVSWYQQALGQGPQFIFQYYREEENGRGNFPPRFSGLQFPNYSSELNVNALELDDSALYLCASSLGGGFNEQFFGPGTRLTVL.

This clone was seen a handful of times. The rearrangement uses TRBV3-1 (or the pseudogene TRBV3-2) and TRBJ2-7, with 10 bases matching TRBD2. The CDR3 totals 14 residues. The V and J ends lost 10 bases and 1 base, in that order; junction bases with no gene match: 7. Germline V gene data show CDR1 as LGHDT and CDR2 as YNNKEL (reference sequence). CDR3 coding DNA: TGTGCCACCGCTCCTAGCGGGAGATCCTACGAGCAGTACTTC. Translating it yields CATAPSGRSYEQYF.

V usage is TRBV19 and J usage is TRBJ2-7; D uncertain. CDR1 is LNHDA and CDR2 is SQIVND in the germline V gene (reference sequence). The CDR3 sequence is 13 residues long. V was clipped by 9 bases and J by 3 bases, with 15 bases between them. CDR3 protein: CASSQLRNYEQYF. The CDR3, as DNA: TGTGCCAGCTCCCAACTCCGGAACTACGAGCAGTACTTC.

The chain joins TRBV6-5 to TRBJ2-7; D may correspond to TRBD1 or TRBD2 (5 bases each). Germline V gene sequence: CDR1 MNHEY, CDR2 SVGAGI. The germline V and J ends were trimmed by 7 bases and 5 bases, with 21 bases remaining between them. This CDR3 contains 15 residues. CDR3 amino acids: CASISSSGGLDEQYF. Written as DNA, the CDR3 is TGTGCCAGCATTTCGTCTTCTGGGGGATTAGACGAGCAGTACTTC.

The chain recombines TRBV5-8 with TRBJ1-5, with a possible D match to TRBD1 (5 bases). Germline CDR1 and CDR2: SGHTS and YDEGEE. The CDR3 has 14 residues. V was trimmed by 2 bases and J by 4 bases, leaving 10 bases between them. As DNA, the CDR3 is TGTGCCAGCAGCTTCCGGGGCCCGAATCAGCCCCAGCATTTT. Translation: CASSFRGPNQPQHF.

The chain has TRBV27 and TRBJ1-5; D ambiguous. The length of the CDR3 is 15 residues. V lost 5 bases and J 2 bases, leaving 13 bases between the germline ends. CDR1 is MNHEY and CDR2 is SMNVEV in the germline V gene (reference sequence). For the CDR3, the DNA is TGTGCCAGCAGTCCCCGGTGGGGAGGCAATCAGCCCCAGCATTTT. Translated: CASSPRWGGNQPQHF.

This clone was counted a single time. The chain couples TRBV12-3 or TRBV12-4 to TRBJ1-1; no definite D call. Trimming shortened V by 4 bases and J by 5 bases, and 8 bases separated the two germline ends. The CDR3 covers 12 residues. The CDR3 DNA reads TGTGCCAGCAGTTCCCGGTTGACTGAAGCTTTCTTT. It codes for CASSSRLTEAFF.

The rearrangement joins TRBV19 to TRBJ2-5; tentatively, D is TRBD1 or TRBD2 (5 bases each). CDR3 length equals 10 residues. V was cut by 11 bases and J by 9 bases, with 13 bases left in between. Per the germline V gene, CDR1 is LNHDA and CDR2 is SQIVND (reference sequence). DNA for the CDR3: TGTGCCTGGGGGAAATTGGCCCAGTACTTC. Protein: CAWGKLAQYF.

The chain is built from TRBV10-3 and TRBJ2-3, with TRBD2 as a possible D gene (6 bases). Germline V gives CDR1 ENHRY, CDR2 SYGVKD. V lost 2 bases, J lost 1 base, and 10 bases lay in between. The length of the CDR3 is 15 residues. CDR3 DNA sequence: TGTGCCATCAGTGAGGGGGTAGCGGGCACAGATACGCAGTATTTT. Protein: CAISEGVAGTDTQYF.

The J gene is TRBJ2-6, the V gene TRBV5-6; TRBD1 is a possible D gene (5 bases). This CDR3 comprises 16 residues. CDR1 and CDR2 from the germline V gene are SGHDT and YYEEEE. V gave up 1 base and J gave up 1 base, with 9 bases separating them. The CDR3 is CASSLSGWSGANVLTF. CDR3 coding DNA: TGTGCCAGCAGCTTGTCAGGGTGGTCTGGGGCCAACGTCCTGACTTTC.

The chain joins TRBV3-1 (or the pseudogene TRBV3-2) to TRBJ2-5; 8 nucleotides agree with TRBD2. CDR1 is LGHDT, CDR2 YNNKEL, per germline (reference sequence). This CDR3 region has 17 residues. The trim removed 1 base at V and 2 bases at J, leaving 9 bases unmatched. The CDR3 coding sequence is TGTGCCAGCAGCCAAGGGAGGTTGGTAGCGGGACAAGAGACCCAGTACTTC. Its protein product is CASSQGRLVAGQETQYF.

This rearrangement joins TRBV2 to TRBJ2-5, with TRBD2 identical over 12 bases. CDR1 SNHLY and CDR2 FYNNEI come from the germline V gene. Trimming at V came to 3 bases and at J to 7 bases, leaving 6 bases not matched to a gene. The CDR3 length is 15 residues. DNA for the CDR3: TGTGCCAGCAGTGAGACTAGCGGGAGTGGGGGGACCCAGTACTTC. This codes for CASSETSGSGGTQYF.

The CDR3 DNA reads TGCGCCAGCAGCCAAGATGGCAGGGGATATGAGCAGTTCTTC. Protein: CASSQDGRGYEQFF. The V gene is TRBV4-3, the J gene TRBJ2-1; D possibly corresponds to TRBD1 (6 bases). Germline V gives CDR1 LGHNA, CDR2 YSLEER. Trimming pared 0 bases from V and 8 bases from J, leaving 11 bases between. The CDR3 totals 14 residues.

The rearrangement uses TRBV30 and TRBJ2-2; 9 bases map to TRBD1. The CDR3 sequence is 14 residues long. The V gene's germline CDR1 is GTSNPN and CDR2 SVGIG (reference sequence). The trim removed 8 bases at V and 1 base at J, leaving 5 bases unmatched. The CDR3 here is CAGPDRGNTGELFF. As DNA, the CDR3 is TGTGCCGGACCGGACAGGGGGAACACCGGGGAGCTGTTTTTT. Filled out from reference TRBV30 and TRBJ2-2, the complete variable domain reads SQTIHQWPATLVQPVGSPLSLECTVEGTSNPNLYWYRQAAGRGLQLLFYSVGIGQISSEVPQNLSASRPQDRQFILSSKKLLLSDSGFYLCAGPDRGNTGELFFGEGSRLTVL.

The chain is built from TRBV27 and TRBJ1-2, with D hard to call. The germline gives CDR1 MNHEY, CDR2 SMNVEV (reference sequence). Trimming took 5 bases from V and 0 from J, leaving 10 bases between them. The CDR3 spans 14 residues. CDR3 coding DNA: TGTGCCAGCAGTCCCCGGCCACCTAACTATGGCTACACCTTC. It encodes CASSPRPPNYGYTF.

CDR3 coding DNA: TGTGCCAGCAGCGCCCACGGTTCACCCCTCCACTTT. Encoded protein: CASSAHGSPLHF. This chain uses TRBV6-5 with TRBJ1-6; D remains unclear. V lost 6 bases and J 9 bases, leaving 9 bases between the germline ends. Per germline, CDR1 MNHEY and CDR2 SVGAGI. CDR3 length: 12 amino acids.

V and J are TRBV19 and TRBJ1-2; TRBD1 matches 11 bases. This CDR3 is 16 amino acids long. Germline V gene sequence: CDR1 LNHDA, CDR2 SQIVND (reference sequence). After removal of 4 bases from V and 7 bases from J, the junction contained 11 bases not matched to a gene. CDR3 protein: CASSKEPGQGAGGYTF. CDR3 sequence (DNA): TGTGCCAGTAGTAAGGAACCCGGACAGGGGGCTGGTGGCTACACCTTC.

CDR3 region: CASSSRTGSSYNEQFF. CDR3 coding DNA: TGTGCCAGCAGTAGCCGGACAGGCAGCTCCTACAATGAGCAGTTCTTC. The chain couples TRBV28 to TRBJ2-1; the match to TRBD1 covers 7 bases. CDR3 length: 16 amino acids. The ends lost 5 bases at V and 0 bases at J; junction bases unmatched: 7. Germline CDR1 and CDR2: MDHEN and SYDVKM. The variable domain in full, with the rest retrieved from reference TRBV28 and TRBJ2-1, is DVKVTQSSRYLVKRTGEKVFLECVQDMDHENMFWYRQDPGLGLRLIYFSYDVKMKEKGDIPEGYSVSREKKERFSLILESASTNQTSMYLCASSSRTGSSYNEQFFGPGTRLTVL.

This chain uses TRBV5-1 with TRBJ1-1; D is possibly TRBD1 (5 bases). There are 20 residues in the CDR3. CDR1 and CDR2 from the germline V gene are SGHRS and YFSETQ. Trimming stripped 5 bases from V and 1 base from J, with 30 bases between. As DNA, the CDR3 is TGCGCCAGCAGTTTCGCGCCCCTGGGGGGGGGACTTAGGAGGAACACTGAAGCTTTCTTT. Amino acids: CASSFAPLGGGLRRNTEAFF.

The chain carries TRBV5-6 and TRBJ2-3, with TRBD2 identical over 7 bases. Germline V gives CDR1 SGHDT, CDR2 YYEEEE. The CDR3 extends over 15 amino acids. V dropped 1 base and J dropped 5; count of bases not matched to a gene: 7. The CDR3 sequence is CASSLRRSGGDTQYF. CDR3 sequence (DNA): TGTGCCAGCAGCTTGAGACGCTCGGGGGGAGATACGCAGTATTTT.